This TCR beta chain was captured in a study of T cell responses to AZD1222 COVID-19 vaccine. Regarding the study as a whole: Repertoire sampling was restricted to post-peak T cell response timepoints.

On this clone: The antigen remains unidentified.

Germline V gene sequence: CDR1 LNHNV, CDR2 YYDKDF (reference sequence). This CDR3 comprises 13 residues. V lost 0 bases and J lost 4, with 6 bases in between. The assay was immunoSEQ multiplex PCR, and TCRdb's table has in-frame clones only and misses some. This sample has under 150,000 clones; 93% occur once, and the top ten carry about 3%. V usage is TRBV15 and J usage is TRBJ1-2; D is uncertain. The source was peripheral blood, collected on day 0 of AZD1222 vaccination. The clonotype originates from an adult in good health. The CDR3 nucleotides are TGTGCCACCAGCAGAGATTTGAGCTATGGCTACACCTTC. Translating gives CATSRDLSYGYTF.